This entry lists 18 T cell receptor beta chains sequenced from one sample in a study of T-cell memory formation after mild COVID-19. TCRdb redid the calling of the 5' RACE reads with MiXCR, one entry per CDR3 protein. The sample lists about 200,000 distinct CDR3 sequences; 15% to 20% were seen once. The sequenced sample consisted of PBMCs or a T cell subset sorted from them (not recorded which). The receptor source for this set is an adult woman who had mild COVID-19 (a few samples of this study predate the infection). Cell type and time point are not known.

This clonotype has more than one count but fewer than ten. The V call is TRBV29-1, the J call TRBJ1-2; unclear D gene. CDR1 SQVTM and CDR2 ANQGSEA come from the germline V gene. The V end lost 6 bases, the J end lost 8 bases, and 7 bases lay between the germline ends. The CDR3 spans 9 residues. In DNA, the CDR3 is TGCAGCGTCGAATACGGCTACACCTTC. Its translation is CSVEYGYTF.

This clonotype was seen a few times. The V and J genes are TRBV20-1 and TRBJ2-3; TRBD2 agrees at 13 bases. Trimming removed 0 bases from V and 1 base from J; junction bases left unmatched: 13. Germline V CDR1 and CDR2: DFQATT, SNEGSKA (reference sequence). The CDR3 extends over 20 amino acids. The CDR3 bases are TGCAGTGCTAGAGATCTTTTAATGAGACTAGCGGGAGGCCGCACAGATACGCAGTATTTT. Residues: CSARDLLMRLAGGRTDTQYF.

The gene calls are TRBV6-5 and TRBJ1-2; 8 bases match TRBD1. The J segment lost 0 bases and the V segment lost 5 bases, leaving 5 bases of the junction unmatched. The CDR3 totals 15 residues. Germline assignment: CDR1 MNHEY and CDR2 SVGAGI. The CDR3 here is CASSIGQGTNYGYTF. DNA for the CDR3: TGTGCCAGCAGTATAGGACAGGGCACTAACTATGGCTACACCTTC.

In this sample, this clonotype turned up a few times. This chain uses TRBV5-1 with TRBJ2-3; TRBD2 matches 9 bases. The CDR3 is 15 amino acids. Germline trimming cut 2 bases from V and 6 bases from J; bases unmatched to any gene: 7. CDR1 is SGHRS and CDR2 is YFSETQ in the germline V gene. The CDR3 sequence: CASSFLAGQRDTQYF. The CDR3 nucleotides are TGCGCCAGCAGCTTCCTAGCGGGGCAAAGGGATACGCAGTATTTT.

This clonotype was seen a few times. This CDR3 is CASSTRDRGDKLFF. The DNA for the CDR3 is TGTGCCAGCAGTACCCGGGACAGGGGTGATAAACTGTTTTTT. This rearrangement joins TRBV27 to TRBJ1-4, with TRBD1 identical over 10 bases. Germline V gene data show CDR1 as MNHEY and CDR2 as SMNVEV (reference sequence). Trimming removed 5 bases from V and 11 bases from J; junction bases left unmatched: 8. The length of the CDR3 is 14 residues.

The sample holds a few counts of this clonotype. J is TRBJ2-1 and V is TRBV12-3 or TRBV12-4; D unresolved. V was shortened by 2 bases and J by 10 bases, with 9 bases between the two germline ends. CDR3 length equals 12 residues. CDR3 protein: CASSLMGPEQFF. The CDR3 bases are TGTGCCAGCAGTTTAATGGGCCCCGAGCAGTTCTTC.

The chain links TRBV6-1 to TRBJ1-1, with 10 bases fitting TRBD1. The CDR3 is 17 residues long. Germline CDR1 is MNHNS and CDR2 is SASEGT. Trimming took 4 bases from V and 1 from J; bases not matched to a gene: 9. The CDR3 DNA reads as TGTGCCAGCAGTGGAGGACAGGGGGTAGGTGGGAACACTGAAGCTTTCTTT. Its translation is CASSGGQGVGGNTEAFF.

This clonotype has only a few counts. The chain employs TRBV24-1 and TRBJ2-1; possibly TRBD1 for D (6 bases). The CDR3 totals 13 residues. V lost 5 bases, J lost 3 bases, and 7 bases lay in between. Germline V gene sequence: CDR1 KGHDR, CDR2 SFDVKD. CDR3: CATSADSYNEQFF. In DNA form, the CDR3 reads TGTGCCACCAGTGCGGACAGCTACAATGAGCAGTTCTTC.

V is TRBV7-3 and J is TRBJ2-1; either TRBD1 or TRBD2 may supply D (5 bases each). The CDR3 has 16 amino acids. The germline V gene has CDR1 SGHTA and CDR2 FQGTGA. Trimming left V 4 bases short and J 9 bases short, with 22 bases between. The CDR3 DNA sequence: TGTGCCAGCAGCTACTTGGGGCCGTCGGTCGGAGGTGAGCAGTTCTTC. Translation: CASSYLGPSVGGEQFF.

This clonotype is a singleton in its sample. The chain combines TRBV5-1 with TRBJ2-3; 11 bases match TRBD2. The CDR3 totals 17 residues. The V segment lost 3 bases and the J segment 2 bases; nucleotides outside the gene matches: 8. The V gene's germline CDR1 is SGHRS and CDR2 YFSETQ. CDR3 coding DNA: TGCGCCAGCAGCTCGCATAGCGGGGGGGGACTCACAGATACGCAGTATTTT. It encodes CASSSHSGGGLTDTQYF. Using reference TRBV5-1 and TRBJ2-3 for the parts outside the CDR3, the full variable domain is KAGVTQTPRYLIKTRGQQVTLSCSPISGHRSVSWYQQTPGQGLQFLFEYFSETQRNKGNFPGRFSGRQFSNSRSEMNVSTLELGDSALYLCASSSHSGGGLTDTQYFGPGTRLTVL.

The CDR3 spells CSARKGNTEAFF. The CDR3 nucleotides are TGCAGTGCTAGAAAAGGGAACACTGAAGCTTTCTTT. The chain combines TRBV20-1 with TRBJ1-1; no clear D gene. The CDR3 covers 12 residues. In germline, CDR1 is DFQATT, CDR2 SNEGSKA (reference sequence). Trimming left V 2 bases short and J 1 base short, with 5 bases between.

On this clonotype itself: A much larger clone lies one base from this, so it may be a read error. The V and J genes are TRBV15 and TRBJ2-3; maybe TRBD2 (7 bases). The CDR3 has 16 residues. V lost 3 bases and J 3 bases, leaving 16 bases between the germline ends. From germline, CDR1 is LNHNV and CDR2 YYDKDF (reference sequence). CDR3 sequence: CATSRARGAGTDTQYF. The CDR3 nucleotides are TGTGCCACCAGCAGGGCACGGGGGGCTGGAACAGATACGCAGTATTTT.

This chain joins TRBV3-1 and TRBJ2-3; D may be TRBD2 (5 bases). Germline-derived CDR1 and CDR2 are LGHDT and YNNKEL (reference sequence). This CDR3 contains 13 residues. The V end lost 9 bases, the J end lost 2 bases, and 12 bases lay between the germline ends. CDR3 in amino acids: CASRGPITDTQYF. The CDR3 nucleotides are TGTGCCAGTCGGGGTCCGATCACAGATACGCAGTATTTT.

This clonotype was counted only a few times. The V gene is TRBV7-3, the J gene TRBJ2-1; TRBD2 is a possible D gene (5 bases). Trimming took 4 bases from V and 5 from J, leaving 21 bases between them. Germline V gene lookup returns CDR1 SGHTA and CDR2 FQGTGA. The CDR3 runs 17 residues. CDR3 region: CASSSGMQQYSHNEQFF. For the CDR3, the DNA is TGTGCCAGCAGCTCGGGGATGCAACAATATTCTCACAATGAGCAGTTCTTC.

The table lists this clonotype with a count of one. Because it lacks the conserved phenylalanine or tryptophan at the end, this CDR3 is likely a read error. The rearrangement joins TRBV24-1 to TRBJ2-5; no definite D call. V was clipped by 3 bases and J by 1 base, with 5 bases between them. CDR3 length equals 13 residues. Per the germline V gene, CDR1 is KGHDR and CDR2 is SFDVKD. CDR3 in amino acids: CATSDVRQETQYL. CDR3 DNA: TGTGCCACCAGTGATGTGCGCCAAGAGACCCAGTACTTA.

This sequence joins TRBV20-1 and TRBJ2-1, with 13 bases lining up with TRBD2. After removal of 5 bases from V and 6 bases from J, the junction contained 7 bases not matched to a gene. In germline, CDR1 is DFQATT, CDR2 SNEGSKA (reference sequence). This CDR3 is built from 15 residues. The CDR3 is CSARVRLAGGNEQFF. DNA for the CDR3: TGCAGTGCTCGAGTTCGACTAGCGGGGGGCAATGAGCAGTTCTTC.

This rearrangement joins TRBV4-2 to TRBJ1-4, with D unclear. Trimming pared 0 bases from V and 8 bases from J, leaving 7 bases between. Germline V gives CDR1 LGHNA, CDR2 YNFKEQ. This CDR3 has 13 residues. The CDR3 DNA reads as TGTGCCAGCAGCCAAGAAGAGACGGAAAAACTGTTTTTT. Amino acid sequence: CASSQEETEKLFF.

This clonotype was recorded a few times. The chain uses TRBV10-3 and TRBJ2-1; TRBD2 aligns across 10 bases. With 6 bases clipped from V and 8 bases from J, the junction kept 13 bases outside the gene matches. CDR3 length: 16 amino acids. CDR1 and CDR2 (germline): ENHRY, SYGVKD. For the CDR3, the DNA is TGTGCCATCAGCGGATCCGGTCTAGCGGGAGCAGATGAGCAGTTCTTC. As protein: CAISGSGLAGADEQFF.